The T cell receptor beta chain described here comes from a study of Graves' ophthalmopathy and Graves' hyperthyroidism. About the study: The blood sample was drawn at first diagnosis and before any treatment. Study-level findings and limits: Researchers report that a 13-signature model separated ophthalmopathy from stable hyperthyroidism, posting about 90% sensitivity and roughly 83% specificity.

Isolation of PBMCs was performed using about 9.9 ml of fresh peripheral blood. RNA transcripts were the template, and TCR beta CDR3 regions were amplified from them. First-round RT-PCR used HTBI primers; second-round multiplex PCR followed. TCRdb used MiXCR to reprocess the multiplex PCR reads, holding one entry per CDR3 protein. Here the sample spans 240,000 or so distinct CDR3 sequences, around 42% being singletons. Regarding this clonotype: Its antigen is currently unknown.

J lost 3 bases, V lost 1 base, and 11 bases had no gene match. Germline values: CDR1 SGHVT, CDR2 SQSDAQ. The CDR3 length is 19 residues. This chain connects TRBV7-4 to TRBJ1-5; TRBD1 agrees at 11 bases. The sample taken for sequencing was peripheral blood. This clonotype was obtained from an adult man with Graves' ophthalmopathy. The CDR3 sequence is CASSLETPGQGESNQPQHF. CDR3 coding DNA: TGTGCCAGCAGCTTAGAGACTCCGGGACAGGGGGAATCCAATCAGCCCCAGCATTTT.